This TCR beta chain was sequenced during a study of cytomegalovirus exposure and HLA in healthy donors. General study points: V- and J-gene trimming of TCR beta was linked (in a later analysis) to a missense DCLRE1C variant. According to reports, the classifier identified cytomegalovirus status with high specificity and sensitivity. Productive status was seen about 87% or about 30% of the time for most TCR beta V segments in an earlier analysis.

The PCR was carried out with 60 Vbeta primers and 13 Jbeta primers. The authors' processing: As a later analysis found, there were roughly 80 million unique TCR beta chains, of which some 10 million were shared. The table came from immunoSEQ multiplex PCR; TCRdb's copy has only in-frame clones and leaves some out. V and J calls and clone size come straight from that table; D and trimming were deduced from the DNA. Here the sample spans about 150,000 clones, around 82% being singletons. This clone occurred once. Its target is unknown. The receptor's source is a boy younger than 10 in good health and CMV-seronegative. What was sequenced was PBMCs.

The CDR3 bases are TGTGCCAGCAGCCAAGATACTAGCGGTCTCTCCTACGAGCAGTACTTC. Its translation: CASSQDTSGLSYEQYF. The genes are TRBV4-2 and TRBJ2-7, with 8 bases lining up with TRBD2. Germline V gene lookup returns CDR1 LGHNA and CDR2 YNFKEQ. The junction had 4 bases not matched to a gene; V was cut back by 0 bases and J by 0 bases. The length of the CDR3 is 16 residues.